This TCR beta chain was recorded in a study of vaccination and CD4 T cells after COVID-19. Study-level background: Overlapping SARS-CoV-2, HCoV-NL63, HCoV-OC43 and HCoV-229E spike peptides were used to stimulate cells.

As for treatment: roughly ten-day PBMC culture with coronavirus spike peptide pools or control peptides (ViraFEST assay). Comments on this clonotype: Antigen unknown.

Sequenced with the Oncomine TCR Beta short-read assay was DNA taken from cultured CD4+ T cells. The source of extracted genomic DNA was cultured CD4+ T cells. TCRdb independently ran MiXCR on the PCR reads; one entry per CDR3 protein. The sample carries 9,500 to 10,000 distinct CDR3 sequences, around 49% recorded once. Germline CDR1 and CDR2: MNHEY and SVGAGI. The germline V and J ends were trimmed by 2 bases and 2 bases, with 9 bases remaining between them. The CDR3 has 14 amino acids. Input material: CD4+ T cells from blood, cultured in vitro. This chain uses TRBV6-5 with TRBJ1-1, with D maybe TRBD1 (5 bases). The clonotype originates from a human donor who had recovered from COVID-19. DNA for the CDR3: TGTGCCAGCAGTTACCAGGGAAGAAACACTGAAGCTTTCTTT. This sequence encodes CASSYQGRNTEAFF.